Reported below is one T cell receptor beta chain. The CDR3 contains 14 residues. Germline CDR1 SGHTA, CDR2 FQGNSA. The V gene end was trimmed by 2 bases and the J gene end by 13 bases; junction bases not matched to a gene: 6. In the original analysis: Nucleated cell counts were estimated from reference gene primer amplification. Assay used: immunoSEQ multiplex PCR; TCRdb lists only in-frame clones, some missing. The V and J calls and the clone size are those of that table, but D and trimming were determined from the DNA. Of 280,000 or so clones in the sample, 75% to 90% are singletons; the top ten hold under 15%. This sample stems from a study of blood T cell repertoires in COVID-19. Study-level information: PBMCs, B-cell-depleted T cells, or T cells provided the cDNA or gDNA that made up the material.

The source is a woman in her sixties with acute or convalescent COVID-19. Sequencing was carried out using peripheral blood. The J gene is TRBJ1-6, the V gene TRBV7-2; TRBD1 aligns across 9 bases. The CDR3 region is CASSLLPGQGPLHF. CDR3 nucleotide sequence: TGTGCCAGCAGCTTATTGCCCGGACAGGGGCCCCTCCACTTT. Variable domain in full (rest from reference TRBV7-2 and TRBJ1-6): GAGVSQSPSNKVTEKGKDVELRCDPISGHTALYWYRQSLGQGLEFLIYFQGNSAPDKSGLPSDRFSAERTGGSVSTLTIQRTQQEDSAVYLCASSLLPGQGPLHFGNGTRLTVT.